Below, 22 T cell receptor beta chains from the same sample are listed, as sequenced in a study of T cells in Graves' hyperthyroidism and ophthalmopathy. Amplification yielded TCR beta CDR3 regions, with RNA transcripts as the source. With the HTBI primer set, the TCR CDR3 went through a first round of RT-PCR. TCRdb re-called the multiplex PCR reads through MiXCR, storing one row per CDR3 protein. Here the sample spans approximately 330,000 distinct CDR3 sequences, roughly 18% being singletons. Sequencing input: blood. Receptors were obtained from a woman between 45 and 65 years old with Graves' hyperthyroidism.

Here the CDR3 reads CSASRYENGELFF. CDR3 nucleotides: TGCAGTGCTAGCCGTTACGAAAACGGGGAGCTGTTTTTT. The genes are TRBV20-1 and TRBJ2-2; D gene unclear. V dropped 3 bases and J dropped 7 bases, with 12 bases sitting between them. This CDR3 is 13 amino acids long. Germline values: CDR1 DFQATT, CDR2 SNEGSKA (reference sequence).

J is TRBJ2-7 and V is TRBV25-1, with a possible D match to TRBD2 (7 bases). Per germline, CDR1 MGHDK and CDR2 SYGVNS. Trimming stripped 8 bases from V and 6 bases from J, with 26 bases between. The CDR3 runs 16 residues. The CDR3 DNA is TGTGCCAGCGGGAGGGGGGGCGGGAGCCTAGTCCTCGAGCAGTACTTC. Protein: CASGRGGGSLVLEQYF.

This clonotype was recorded many times. The chain recombines TRBV2 with TRBJ2-3; D possibly corresponds to TRBD2 (5 bases). Germline V CDR1 and CDR2: SNHLY, FYNNEI. Deletions cut 3 bases from V and 1 base from J, with 14 bases between. This CDR3 contains 16 residues. CDR3 region: CASSERAGWGTDTQYF. The CDR3 coding sequence is TGTGCCAGCAGTGAGAGGGCAGGATGGGGCACAGATACGCAGTATTTT. The full variable domain, in which reference TRBV2 and TRBJ2-3 provide the parts outside the CDR3, is EPEVTQTPSHQVTQMGQEVILRCVPISNHLYFYWYRQILGQKVEFLVSFYNNEISEKSEIFDDQFSVERPDGSNFTLKIRSTKLEDSAMYFCASSERAGWGTDTQYFGPGTRLTVL.

This chain joins TRBV19 and TRBJ2-5, with TRBD2 matching over 8 bases. There are 14 residues in the CDR3. The V gene end was trimmed by 4 bases and the J gene end by 7 bases; junction bases not matched to a gene: 8. CDR1 is LNHDA and CDR2 is SQIVND in the germline V gene (reference sequence). The DNA of the CDR3 is TGTGCCAGTAGTACCGGACTAGCAGGGGCGACCCAGTACTTC. Its translation is CASSTGLAGATQYF. Full variable domain (outside the CDR3, taken from reference TRBV19 and TRBJ2-5): DGGITQSPKYLFRKEGQNVTLSCEQNLNHDAMYWYRQDPGQGLRLIYYSQIVNDFQKGDIAEGYSVSREKKESFPLTVTSAQKNPTAFYLCASSTGLAGATQYFGPGTRLLVL.

In the case of this clonotype: This sequence may be a read error, since a much larger clone differs from it by one base. For the CDR3, the DNA is TGTGCCAGCTTACCACAGGGCGTGGAGACTAACTATGGCTACACCTTC. It is translated as CASLPQGVETNYGYTF. The rearrangement uses TRBV18 and TRBJ1-2; D may be TRBD1 (6 bases). Germline V lookup: CDR1 KGHSH, CDR2 LQKENI. The CDR3 contains 16 residues.

This clonotype has at least ten counts. The chain is built from TRBV28 and TRBJ1-5, with D maybe TRBD1 (5 bases). Germline V gives CDR1 MDHEN, CDR2 SYDVKM. The CDR3 runs 20 residues. Trimming left V 5 bases short and J 4 bases short, with 30 bases between. The CDR3 reads CASSIGPGLSFGGENQPQHF. The CDR3 bases are TGTGCCAGCAGTATAGGTCCGGGACTCTCCTTTGGGGGGGAGAATCAGCCCCAGCATTTT. Based on the CDR3 plus reference TRBV28 and TRBJ1-5, the full variable domain is DVKVTQSSRYLVKRTGEKVFLECVQDMDHENMFWYRQDPGLGLRLIYFSYDVKMKEKGDIPEGYSVSREKKERFSLILESASTNQTSMYLCASSIGPGLSFGGENQPQHFGDGTRLSIL.

This clonotype was counted at least ten times. The chain employs TRBV27 and TRBJ1-5; weak D call: TRBD1 (6 bases). The V gene's germline CDR1 is MNHEY and CDR2 SMNVEV (reference sequence). V was clipped by 1 base and J by 5 bases, with 9 bases between them. CDR3 size: 14 residues. The CDR3 sequence is CASSLWGADQPQHF. The CDR3 region has the DNA TGTGCCAGCAGTTTATGGGGGGCCGATCAGCCCCAGCATTTT.

The gene calls are TRBV30 and TRBJ2-2; 11 nucleotides agree with TRBD2. The CDR3 covers 15 residues. After removal of 2 bases from V and 4 bases from J, the junction contained 3 bases not matched to a gene. The V gene's germline CDR1 is GTSNPN and CDR2 SVGIG (reference sequence). The CDR3 sequence is CAWSTGTSGTGELFF. CDR3 in DNA: TGTGCCTGGAGTACCGGGACTAGCGGCACCGGGGAGCTGTTTTTT. Variable domain in full (rest from reference TRBV30 and TRBJ2-2): SQTIHQWPATLVQPVGSPLSLECTVEGTSNPNLYWYRQAAGRGLQLLFYSVGIGQISSEVPQNLSASRPQDRQFILSSKKLLLSDSGFYLCAWSTGTSGTGELFFGEGSRLTVL.

In its sample, this clonotype was seen many times. This sequence joins TRBV27 and TRBJ1-5; D call uncertain. V was clipped by 0 bases and J by 4 bases, with 10 bases between them. CDR3 size: 15 residues. Germline values: CDR1 MNHEY, CDR2 SMNVEV (reference sequence). The CDR3 DNA follows: TGTGCCAGCAGTTTATCGGGCCACCTTAATCAGCCCCAGCATTTT. It yields the protein CASSLSGHLNQPQHF.

A remark on this clonotype: This may be a read error, as it is one base from a much larger clone. The chain couples TRBV28 to TRBJ2-1, with D unresolved. Germline loops: CDR1 MDHEN, CDR2 SYDVKM. The CDR3 contains 13 residues. Trimming took 7 bases from V and 5 from J, leaving 12 bases between them. The CDR3: CASNPAYNNEQFF. CDR3 coding DNA: TGTGCCAGCAACCCAGCCTACAACAATGAGCAGTTCTTC.

This clonotype has just a few counts. The rearrangement joins TRBV20-1 to TRBJ2-5, with 12 positions matching TRBD1. The CDR3 has 14 residues. Germline CDR1 and CDR2: DFQATT and SNEGSKA (reference sequence). After removal of 8 bases from V and 5 bases from J, the junction contained 9 bases not matched to a gene. The CDR3: CSSGAGQGAETQYF. In DNA form, the CDR3 reads TGCAGTTCCGGGGCGGGACAGGGGGCGGAGACCCAGTACTTC.

The chain uses TRBV12-3 or TRBV12-4 and TRBJ2-7, with no clear D. The germline V and J ends were trimmed by 6 bases and 7 bases, with 13 bases remaining between them. This CDR3 has 12 residues. DNA of the CDR3: TGTGCCAGCAGCAGGTTTTCTAGGGAGCAGTACTTC. The encoded protein is CASSRFSREQYF.

This chain uses TRBV20-1 with TRBJ2-3, with 10 positions matching TRBD2. Germline V CDR1 and CDR2: DFQATT, SNEGSKA (reference sequence). V trimming: 6 bases; J trimming: 4 bases; junction bases outside the gene matches: 10. The CDR3 totals 15 residues. In nucleotides, the CDR3 is TGCAGTGCCCGAGCGGGGGGGCTTGTCGCAGATACGCAGTATTTT. Translating gives CSARAGGLVADTQYF.

This clonotype was seen repeatedly, ten times or more. J is TRBJ2-7 and V is TRBV6-1; 7 bases align to TRBD1. Unmatched junction bases numbered 9, after V lost 6 bases and J lost 4 bases. The CDR3 runs 14 residues. CDR1 is MNHNS and CDR2 is SASEGT in the germline V gene. Here the CDR3 reads CASRARTGPYEQYV. For the CDR3, the DNA is TGTGCCAGCAGAGCCAGGACAGGACCATACGAGCAGTACGTC.

The genes are TRBV27 and TRBJ2-3, with TRBD2 identical over 8 bases. This CDR3 region has 18 residues. Germline CDR1 is MNHEY and CDR2 is SMNVEV (reference sequence). With 2 bases clipped from V and 6 bases from J, the junction kept 16 bases outside the gene matches. The CDR3 nucleotides are TGTGCCAGCAGTTTAAGCCCGACTAGCGCCAGTCGTGGGGATACGCAGTATTTT. This encodes CASSLSPTSASRGDTQYF.

V and J are TRBV7-8 and TRBJ2-3; TRBD1 agrees at 9 bases. The length of the CDR3 is 16 residues. The germline CDR1 and CDR2 sequences are SGHVS and FQNEAQ. The V segment lost 9 bases and the J segment 2 bases; nucleotides outside the gene matches: 12. The CDR3 here is CASSPGTGSSTDTQYF. The CDR3 DNA reads as TGTGCCAGTAGCCCCGGGACAGGGTCTTCCACAGATACGCAGTATTTT.

Regarding this clonotype: Since a much larger clone is just one base distant, this may be a read error. The chain joins TRBV27 to TRBJ2-7, with D possibly matching TRBD2 (5 bases). Trimming shortened V by 6 bases and J by 7 bases, and 13 bases separated the two germline ends. CDR1 and CDR2 (germline): MNHEY, SMNVEV (reference sequence). This CDR3 has 12 amino acids. The CDR3 nucleotides read TGTGCCAGCAGCCTCGGACTTGCTGAGCAGTACTTC. Translation gives CASSLGLAEQYF.

This clonotype occurred a few times. The chain has TRBV2 and TRBJ2-2, with 7 bases identical to TRBD2. Per germline, CDR1 SNHLY and CDR2 FYNNEI. The length of the CDR3 is 13 residues. Germline trimming cut 3 bases from V and 6 bases from J; bases unmatched to any gene: 1. The CDR3 region is CASSESGAGELFF. CDR3 nucleotides: TGTGCCAGCAGTGAGAGCGGGGCCGGGGAGCTGTTTTTT.

This clonotype was observed at least ten times. V and J are TRBV20-1 and TRBJ2-1; 10 nucleotides line up with TRBD2. CDR1 and CDR2 from the germline V gene are DFQATT and SNEGSKA (reference sequence). This CDR3 has 13 residues. The ends lost 6 bases at V and 5 bases at J; junction bases unmatched: 4. CDR3 in amino acids: CSAKLAGDNEQFF. The CDR3 DNA reads TGCAGTGCAAAGCTAGCGGGGGACAATGAGCAGTTCTTC.

About this clonotype: Given a much more abundant clone one base away, this may be a read error. The rearrangement links TRBV3-1 to TRBJ1-1; TRBD1 aligns across 7 bases. The CDR3 loop spans 16 amino acids. Germline loops: CDR1 LGHDT, CDR2 YNNKEL (reference sequence). The CDR3 coding sequence is TGTGGCAGCAGCCAACCCGACAGGGACGGTAGTACTGAAGCTTTCTTT. It codes for CGSSQPDRDGSTEAFF.

This clonotype was observed a few times. The rearrangement links TRBV6-5 to TRBJ2-3, with unresolved D. Germline CDR1 is MNHEY and CDR2 is SVGAGI. This CDR3 region has 11 residues. V lost 2 bases to trimming and J lost 8 bases, with 5 bases between them. In nucleotides, the CDR3 is TGTGCCAGCAGTTACGGTGGTACGCAGTATTTT. Its protein product is CASSYGGTQYF.

This clonotype was found a few times. The chain carries TRBV6-2 or TRBV6-3 and TRBJ2-7, with D possibly matching TRBD2 (5 bases). Trimming took off 5 bases at V and 1 base at J, with 12 bases between the two ends. Germline assignment: CDR1 MNHEY and CDR2 SVGEGT. This CDR3 is built from 14 residues. CDR3 region: CASSTRLQSYEQYV. The CDR3 coding sequence is TGTGCCAGCAGTACTAGACTCCAATCCTACGAGCAGTACGTC.